Sequencing of this T cell receptor beta chain was carried out in a study of T cell responses to AZD1222 COVID-19 vaccine. Study outcomes and limitations: Following two doses of AZD1222, Spike-specific TCR breadth and depth rose.

Libraries were prepared by immunoSEQ multiplex PCR; TCRdb keeps only in-frame clonotypes and omits some of them. The sample has more than 95,000 clones; about nine tenths are singletons. This CDR3 has 14 amino acids. CDR1 and CDR2 (germline): SGDLS, YYNGEE. V lost 6 bases, J lost 5 bases, and 16 bases lay in between. A single count supports this clone. The antigen is unknown. The sequences come from peripheral blood, collected on day 0 of AZD1222 vaccination. This chain connects TRBV9 to TRBJ2-3; no reliable D call. This TCR came from an adult in good health. The CDR3 spells CASTLGGSGDTQYF. As DNA, the CDR3 is TGTGCCAGCACCTTGGGCGGATCAGGAGATACGCAGTATTTT.